This TCR beta chain was observed in a study of blood T cell repertoires in COVID-19. As for the study in general: Samples taken during acute and convalescent COVID-19 were collected in the United States, Italy and Spain. Sample material is recorded as cDNA or gDNA derived from T cells, B-cell-depleted T cells, or PBMCs.

Original processing methods: Estimated nucleated cell counts came from reference gene primer amplification. Generated by immunoSEQ multiplex PCR, the TCRdb table keeps only in-frame clones and is missing some. V, J and clone size are those of that table, while D and trimming were read from the DNA. Among approximately 260,000 clones listed, roughly 86% were seen once. The CDR3 sequence is 15 residues long. Per germline, CDR1 MDHEN and CDR2 SYDVKM. Unmatched junction bases numbered 5, after V lost 5 bases and J lost 0 bases. The rearrangement joins TRBV28 to TRBJ2-3, with 7 bases matching TRBD1. The TCR sequence derives from a man aged 18 to 30 with active or convalescent COVID-19. The specimen sequenced was peripheral blood. CDR3 nucleotides: TGTGCCAGCAGTACTCCGGGACAGAGCACAGATACGCAGTATTTT. It translates to CASSTPGQSTDTQYF.